This TCR beta chain emerged from a study of a mutant IDH1 vaccine in newly diagnosed glioma. Study-wide context: Patients had received radiotherapy, temozolomide, or both previously, most receiving both.

As concerns this clone: Its antigen remains unidentified.

Sequenced by immunoSEQ multiplex PCR; TCRdb stores in-frame clones only, minus some. The sample records fewer than 70,000 clones, more than 80% being singletons. Per germline, CDR1 MNHEY and CDR2 SVGAGI. V gave up 7 bases and J gave up 2 bases; unmatched junction bases: 10. The CDR3 has 15 residues. Specified time point: week 5, during vaccination. One vaccine dose held 300 ug of mutant IDH1 20-mer peptide and came with topical imiquimod. The chain links TRBV6-5 to TRBJ1-2, with TRBD1 matching 7 bases. Sequences were derived from PBMCs, sampled from a glioma patient whose treatment included an IDH1 peptide vaccine. This receptor was taken from a woman between 40 and 50 years old with glioma. The CDR3 bases are TGTGCCAGCACCAAAAGCGGGGGACAGAACTATGGCTACACCTTC. Amino acids: CASTKSGGQNYGYTF.